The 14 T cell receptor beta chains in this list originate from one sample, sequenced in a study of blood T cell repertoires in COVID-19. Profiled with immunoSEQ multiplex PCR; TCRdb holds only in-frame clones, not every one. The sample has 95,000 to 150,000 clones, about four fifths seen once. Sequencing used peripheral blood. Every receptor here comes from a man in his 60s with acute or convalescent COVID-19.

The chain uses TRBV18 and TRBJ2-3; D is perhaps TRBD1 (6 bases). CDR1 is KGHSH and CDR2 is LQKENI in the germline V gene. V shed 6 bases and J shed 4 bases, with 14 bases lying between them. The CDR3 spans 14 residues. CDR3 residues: CASSPGTSPDTQYF. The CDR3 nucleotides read TGTGCCAGCTCCCCTGGGACAAGCCCAGATACGCAGTATTTT. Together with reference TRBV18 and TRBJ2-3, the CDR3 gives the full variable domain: NAGVMQNPRHLVRRRGQEARLRCSPMKGHSHVYWYRQLPEEGLKFMVYLQKENIIDESGMPKERFSAEFPKEGPSILRIQQVVRGDSAAYFCASSPGTSPDTQYFGPGTRLTVL.

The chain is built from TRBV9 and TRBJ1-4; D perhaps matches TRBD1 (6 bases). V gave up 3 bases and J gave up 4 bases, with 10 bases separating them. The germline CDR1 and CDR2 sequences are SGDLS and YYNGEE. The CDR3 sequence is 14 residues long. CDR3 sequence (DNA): TGTGCCAGCAGCGACAGGGCTGATAATGAAAAACTGTTTTTT. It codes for CASSDRADNEKLFF.

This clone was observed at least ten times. The CDR3 DNA sequence: TGTGCCAGTATACGGACAGGGCGAAACACCGGGGAGCTGTTTTTT. Its protein is CASIRTGRNTGELFF. The gene calls are TRBV19 and TRBJ2-2; 8 positions match TRBD1. The length of the CDR3 is 15 residues. Trimming cost V 7 bases and J 2 bases; bases outside gene matches: 6. In germline, CDR1 is LNHDA, CDR2 SQIVND (reference sequence). Based on the CDR3 plus reference TRBV19 and TRBJ2-2, the full variable domain is DGGITQSPKYLFRKEGQNVTLSCEQNLNHDAMYWYRQDPGQGLRLIYYSQIVNDFQKGDIAEGYSVSREKKESFPLTVTSAQKNPTAFYLCASIRTGRNTGELFFGEGSRLTVL.

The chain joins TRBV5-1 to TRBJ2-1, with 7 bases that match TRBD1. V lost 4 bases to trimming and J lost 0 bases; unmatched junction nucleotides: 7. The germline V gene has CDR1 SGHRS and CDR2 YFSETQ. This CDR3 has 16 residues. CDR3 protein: CASSPKAGGSYNEQFF. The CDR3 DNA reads TGCGCCAGCAGCCCGAAGGCAGGGGGCTCCTACAATGAGCAGTTCTTC.

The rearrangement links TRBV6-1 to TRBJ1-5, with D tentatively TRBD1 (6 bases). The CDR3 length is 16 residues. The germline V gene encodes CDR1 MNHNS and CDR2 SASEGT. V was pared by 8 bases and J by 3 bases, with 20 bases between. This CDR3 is CASFEGARGLNQPQHF. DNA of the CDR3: TGTGCCAGCTTTGAAGGGGCCAGGGGTCTCAATCAGCCCCAGCATTTT.

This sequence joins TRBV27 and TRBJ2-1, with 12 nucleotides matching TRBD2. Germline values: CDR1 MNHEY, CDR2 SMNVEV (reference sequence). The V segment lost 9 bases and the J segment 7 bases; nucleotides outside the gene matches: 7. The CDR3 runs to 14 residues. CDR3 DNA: TGTGCCAGTTATAGGACTAGCGGGACGAATGAGCAGTTCTTC. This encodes CASYRTSGTNEQFF.

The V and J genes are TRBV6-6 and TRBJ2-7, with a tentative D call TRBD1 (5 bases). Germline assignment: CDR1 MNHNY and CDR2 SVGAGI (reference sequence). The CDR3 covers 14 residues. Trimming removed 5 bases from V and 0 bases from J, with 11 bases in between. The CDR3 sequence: CASSPSTASYEQYF. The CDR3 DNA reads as TGTGCCAGCAGTCCCTCGACAGCCTCCTACGAGCAGTACTTC.

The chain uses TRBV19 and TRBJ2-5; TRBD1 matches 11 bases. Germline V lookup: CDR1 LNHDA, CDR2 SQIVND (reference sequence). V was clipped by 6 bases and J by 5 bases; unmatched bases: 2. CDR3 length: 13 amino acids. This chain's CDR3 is CASSRDRGETQYF. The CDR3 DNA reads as TGTGCCAGTAGCCGGGACAGGGGGGAGACCCAGTACTTC.

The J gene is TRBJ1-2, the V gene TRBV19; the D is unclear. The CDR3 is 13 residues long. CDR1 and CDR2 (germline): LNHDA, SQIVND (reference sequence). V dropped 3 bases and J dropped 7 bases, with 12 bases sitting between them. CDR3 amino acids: CASSIREAGGYTF. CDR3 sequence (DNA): TGTGCCAGTAGTATCCGGGAGGCCGGTGGCTACACCTTC.

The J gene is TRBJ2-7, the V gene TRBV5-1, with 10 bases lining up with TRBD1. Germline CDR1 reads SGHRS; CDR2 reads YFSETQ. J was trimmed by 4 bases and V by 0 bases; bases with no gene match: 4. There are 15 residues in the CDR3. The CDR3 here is CASSLEGQGRYEQYF. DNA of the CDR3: TGCGCCAGCAGCTTGGAGGGACAGGGGAGGTACGAGCAGTACTTC.

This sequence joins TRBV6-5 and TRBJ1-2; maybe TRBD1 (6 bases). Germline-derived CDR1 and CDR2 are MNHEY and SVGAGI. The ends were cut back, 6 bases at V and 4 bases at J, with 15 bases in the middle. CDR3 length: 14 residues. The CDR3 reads CASSGTGFSYGYTF. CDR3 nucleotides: TGTGCCAGCAGCGGAACAGGGTTCTCCTATGGCTACACCTTC.

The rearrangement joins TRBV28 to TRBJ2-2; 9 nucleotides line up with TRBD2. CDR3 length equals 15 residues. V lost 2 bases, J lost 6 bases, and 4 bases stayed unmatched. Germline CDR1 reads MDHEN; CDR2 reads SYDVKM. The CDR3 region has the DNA TGTGCCAGCAGTTTAGCGGGAGGGCTTCCCGGGGAGCTGTTTTTT. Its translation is CASSLAGGLPGELFF.

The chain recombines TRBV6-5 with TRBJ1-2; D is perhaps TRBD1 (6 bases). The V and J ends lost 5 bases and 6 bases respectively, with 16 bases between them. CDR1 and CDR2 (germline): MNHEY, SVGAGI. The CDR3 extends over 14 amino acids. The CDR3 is CASSIWGGRDGYTF. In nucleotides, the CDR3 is TGTGCCAGCAGTATCTGGGGGGGCAGGGATGGCTACACCTTC.

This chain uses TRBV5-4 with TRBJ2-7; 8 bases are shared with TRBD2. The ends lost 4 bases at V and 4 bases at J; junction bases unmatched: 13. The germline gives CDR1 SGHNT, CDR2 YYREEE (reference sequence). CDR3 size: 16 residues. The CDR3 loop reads CASSIGSGSNSYEQYF. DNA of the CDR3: TGTGCCAGCAGCATCGGAAGCGGGAGTAATTCATACGAGCAGTACTTC.